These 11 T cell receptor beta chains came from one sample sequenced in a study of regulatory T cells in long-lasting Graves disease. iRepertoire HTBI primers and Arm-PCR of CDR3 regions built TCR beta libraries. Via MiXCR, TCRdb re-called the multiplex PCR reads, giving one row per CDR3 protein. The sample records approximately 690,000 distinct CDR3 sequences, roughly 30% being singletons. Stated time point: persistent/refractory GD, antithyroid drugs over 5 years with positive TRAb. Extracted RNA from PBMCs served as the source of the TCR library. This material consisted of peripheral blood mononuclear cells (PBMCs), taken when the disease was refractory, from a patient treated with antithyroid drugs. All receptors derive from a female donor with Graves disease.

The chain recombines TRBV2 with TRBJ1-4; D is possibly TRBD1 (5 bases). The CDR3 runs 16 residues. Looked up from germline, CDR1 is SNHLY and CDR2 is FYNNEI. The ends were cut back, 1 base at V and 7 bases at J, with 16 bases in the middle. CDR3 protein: CASSEGFEGKGEKLFF. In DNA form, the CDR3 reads TGTGCCAGCAGTGAAGGGTTTGAGGGGAAGGGTGAAAAACTGTTTTTT.

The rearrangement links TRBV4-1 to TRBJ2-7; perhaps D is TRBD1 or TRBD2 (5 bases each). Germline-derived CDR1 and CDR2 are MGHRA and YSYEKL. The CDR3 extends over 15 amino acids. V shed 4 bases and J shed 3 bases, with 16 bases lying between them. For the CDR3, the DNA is TGCGCCAGCAGCCTCCGGGGCAGCACCAACTACGAGCAGTACTTC. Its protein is CASSLRGSTNYEQYF.

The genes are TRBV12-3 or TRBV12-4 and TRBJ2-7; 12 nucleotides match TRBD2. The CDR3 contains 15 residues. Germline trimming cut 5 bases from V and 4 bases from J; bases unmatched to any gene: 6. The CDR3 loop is CASSLRLAGEYEQYF. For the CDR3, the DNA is TGTGCCAGCAGTCTAAGACTAGCGGGAGAGTACGAGCAGTACTTC.

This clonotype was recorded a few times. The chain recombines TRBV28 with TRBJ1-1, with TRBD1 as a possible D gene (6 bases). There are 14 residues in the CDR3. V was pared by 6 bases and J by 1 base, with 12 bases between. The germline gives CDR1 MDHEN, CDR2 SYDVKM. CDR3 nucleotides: TGTGCCAGCAGAAGGGACAAAAGGAACACTGAAGCTTTCTTT. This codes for CASRRDKRNTEAFF.

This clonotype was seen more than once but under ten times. CDR3 bases: TGTGCCAGCAGTTCCGGTTTGGGACCGGGGGCGAAGACTGAAGCTTTCTTT. Its protein is CASSSGLGPGAKTEAFF. The chain is built from TRBV12-3 or TRBV12-4 and TRBJ1-1; the D gene is possibly TRBD1 (6 bases). V lost 4 bases and J 5 bases, leaving 23 bases between the germline ends. The CDR3 has 17 residues.

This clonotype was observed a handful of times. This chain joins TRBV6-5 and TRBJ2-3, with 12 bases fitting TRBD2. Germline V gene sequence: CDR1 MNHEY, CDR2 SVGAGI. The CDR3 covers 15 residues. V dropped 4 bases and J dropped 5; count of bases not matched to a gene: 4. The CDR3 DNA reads TGTGCCAGCAGTTCCGGACTAGCGGGAAAAGATACGCAGTATTTT. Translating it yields CASSSGLAGKDTQYF.

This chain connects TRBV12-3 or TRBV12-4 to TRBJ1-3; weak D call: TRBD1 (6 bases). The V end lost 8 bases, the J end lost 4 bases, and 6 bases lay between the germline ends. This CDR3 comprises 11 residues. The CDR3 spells CASGQGNTIYF. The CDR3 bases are TGTGCCAGCGGACAGGGAAACACCATATATTTT.

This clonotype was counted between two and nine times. This chain's CDR3 is CASARTGLRGPNYGYTF. Here the CDR3 DNA reads TGTGCCAGCGCCCGAACGGGGTTAAGGGGGCCTAACTATGGCTACACCTTC. This chain connects TRBV6-1 to TRBJ1-2; 7 bases are a match to TRBD1. From germline, CDR1 is MNHNS and CDR2 SASEGT. The CDR3 sequence is 17 residues long. V gave up 8 bases and J gave up 0 bases; unmatched junction bases: 15.

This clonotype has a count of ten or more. Here the CDR3 DNA reads TGTGCCAGCAGTTTGGGGGAAGGAGCCTATCAGCCCCAGCATTTT. This encodes CASSLGEGAYQPQHF. The J gene is TRBJ1-5, the V gene TRBV12-3 or TRBV12-4, with D perhaps matching TRBD1 (5 bases). This CDR3 contains 15 residues. Trimming stripped 3 bases from V and 5 bases from J, with 14 bases between.

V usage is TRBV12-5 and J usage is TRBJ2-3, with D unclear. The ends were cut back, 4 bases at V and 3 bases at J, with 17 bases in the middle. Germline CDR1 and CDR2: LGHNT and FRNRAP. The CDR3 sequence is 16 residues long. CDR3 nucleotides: TGTGCTAGTGGTTCCCCCAGCCGCACCGCGACAGATACGCAGTATTTT. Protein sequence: CASGSPSRTATDTQYF.

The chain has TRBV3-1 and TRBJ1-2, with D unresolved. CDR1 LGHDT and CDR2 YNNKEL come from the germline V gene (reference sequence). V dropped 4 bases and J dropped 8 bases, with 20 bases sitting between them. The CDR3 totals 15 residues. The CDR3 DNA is TGTGCCAGCAGCCCCTCCCGGGTAGGGTTCGAGGGCTACACCTTC. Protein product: CASSPSRVGFEGYTF. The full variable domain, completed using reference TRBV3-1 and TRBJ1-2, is DTAVSQTPKYLVTQMGNDKSIKCEQNLGHDTMYWYKQDSKKFLKIMFSYNNKELIINETVPNRFSPKSPDKAHLNLHINSLELGDSAVYFCASSPSRVGFEGYTFGSGTRLTVV.